The source of this T cell receptor beta chain is a study of Ad26.COV2.S vaccination and SARS-CoV-2 variants. As for the study in general: Ad26.COV2.S, an intramuscular injection, was given once or twice 56 days apart. General study results and limits: Analyses of TCR breadth and depth may have underestimated total T cell responses.

For this clone: No antigen is known for it.

This CDR3 has 14 residues. The germline CDR1 and CDR2 sequences are MDHEN and SYDVKM. V dropped 6 bases and J dropped 3 bases, with 14 bases sitting between them. Sequenced by immunoSEQ multiplex PCR; TCRdb stores in-frame clones only, minus some. This table holds hundreds of thousands of clones, 75% to 95% found once. The treatment here: about 20 received Ad26.COV2.S at low or high dose, single or two shots; about 5 received placebo; per-sample allocation not given. Day 63 following the first vaccine or placebo injection was when the samples were taken. The starting material was peripheral blood, obtained in a trial of Ad26.COV2.S vaccine versus placebo. This receptor was obtained from a person aged 18-65 years who received the Ad26.COV2.S COVID-19 vaccine or a placebo. V usage is TRBV28 and J usage is TRBJ1-1, with TRBD1 as a possible D gene (5 bases). CDR3 coding DNA: TGTGCCAGCAGCCATCGGGGACTCGACACTGAAGCTTTCTTT. It is translated as CASSHRGLDTEAFF.